This T cell receptor beta chain comes out of a study of blood T cell repertoires in COVID-19. The data were produced by immunoSEQ multiplex PCR, yet TCRdb's version contains in-frame clones alone and is incomplete. The data show fewer than 300,000 clones, around 85% seen once. This CDR3 is 15 amino acids long. V lost 3 bases to trimming and J lost 6 bases; unmatched junction nucleotides: 8. CDR1 is KGHSH, CDR2 LQKENI, per germline. Before being deemed recovered, Cohort 3 donors had two negative PCRs, clearance, or symptom resolution. This clonotype was sampled from a woman in her forties or fifties who had recovered from COVID-19. What was sequenced was PBMCs or T cells enriched from blood (not recorded which). The chain links TRBV18 to TRBJ1-1, with TRBD1 matching 9 bases. CDR3 region: CASSPQQGAAAEAFF. CDR3 coding DNA: TGTGCCAGCTCACCGCAACAGGGGGCTGCGGCTGAAGCTTTCTTT.